The T cell receptor (beta chain) described here comes from a study of Graves' ophthalmopathy and Graves' hyperthyroidism. The CDR3 runs to 14 residues. Trimming shortened V by 10 bases and J by 3 bases, and 18 bases separated the two germline ends. Scientists amplified the TCR beta CDR3 regions from RNA transcripts. HTBI-primed RT-PCR formed the first round, and a multiplex PCR formed the second. TCRdb itself ran the multiplex PCR reads through MiXCR, one entry per CDR3 protein. The table lists fewer than 400,000 distinct CDR3 sequences, about 17% of them singletons. The clonotype was recovered from a woman in her late teens or twenties with Graves' ophthalmopathy. The specimen sequenced was peripheral blood. The chain links TRBV12-3 or TRBV12-4 to TRBJ1-1, with a weak D call TRBD1 (5 bases). CDR3 nucleotides: TGTGCCACCAGAAAGACAGTAGTGGACACTGAAGCTTTCTTT. This gives the protein CATRKTVVDTEAFF.